This T cell receptor beta chain was sequenced during a study of technical replicates of blood from a handful of donors (dated by TCRdb to about 2017). Preparation of the library involved the immunoSEQ multiplex PCR assay. Drawn from immuneACCESS, this table holds only the in-frame rearrangements with V and J called that TCRdb kept. Clones are partly lost; checked studies trace under half to an unresolved V gene and leave the rest unexplained. This sample is represented by tens of thousands of clones; about 94% of them were singletons. Clones ranked in the top ten supply 0.35% to 0.45% of the sample. CDR1 and CDR2 are drawn from the germline V gene: MDHEN, SYDVKM. Spanning cysteine to phenylalanine, the CDR3 consists of 15 amino acids. The entry retains the CDR3 DNA only, 45 bases that are in frame from base 1. Trimming at the junction amounts to 4 bases on V and 1 base on J, and the germline ends lie 11 bases apart.

The sample holds one count of this clone. There is no known antigen for this receptor. The input lacks base qualities; no much larger clone sits a single base away. The specimen sequenced was T cells isolated from PBMCs. Here the chain combines TRBV28 and TRBJ2-4; a tentative D match to TRBD1 spans 5 bases. This TCR was sampled from a human donor in good health. The DNA sequence reads TGTGCCAGCAGTTCTACTCAGGGCGCCAAAAACATTCAGTACTTC. This translates into CASSSTQGAKNIQYF.